This T cell receptor (beta chain) was found in a study of T cell repertoires in cytomegalovirus infection. Notes on the study in general: Public TCR beta family frequency separated CMV-and-HLA carriers, including in an independent cohort.

TCRdb reprocessed the reads with MiXCR, giving one entry per CDR3 protein. The data hold around 770,000 distinct CDR3 sequences, with 29% observed a single time. CDR1 SNHLY and CDR2 FYNNEI come from the germline V gene. The CDR3 is 8 amino acids. As for this clonotype: Its antigen is undetermined.

The source material was cultured CD8+ T cells from PBMCs, sampled from culture after CMV antigen stimulation. This TCR was recovered from a human donor in good health (CMV status not recorded). Some clones in this sample may be carry-over from other donors' samples. This chain links TRBV2 with TRBJ2-7; D gene uncertain. CDR3 DNA sequence: TGTGCCAGCAGTGACGGCGGAGTC. Translation gives CASSDGGV.